This T cell receptor (beta chain) was profiled in a study of glioma-infiltrating T cells after dendritic cell vaccination. Study-wide background: Dendritic cell vaccination trial patients had either newly diagnosed or recurrent glioblastoma.

This CDR3 contains 12 residues. CDR1 and CDR2 from the germline V gene are MNHEY and SVGAGI. V was trimmed by 6 bases and J by 7 bases, leaving 12 bases between them. Described time point: after dendritic cell vaccination, including at tumor progression/relapse. Repertoires were generated with immunoSEQ multiplex PCR, while TCRdb's copy carries only in-frame clones and drops some. The table includes about 87,000 clones, 83% detected once. V is TRBV6-5 and J is TRBJ2-5, with D possibly TRBD2 on 6 matching bases. This sequence was found in a human donor with glioblastoma. The sample here was blood, taken after dendritic cell vaccination. The CDR3 here is CASSIFGGTQYF. CDR3 nucleotide sequence: TGTGCCAGCAGCATCTTCGGGGGGACCCAGTACTTC.